The following is a TCR beta chain sequence with its context. This record comes from a study of blood T cell repertoires in COVID-19. Study-wide background: Specimens from acute and convalescent COVID-19 originated in the United States, Italy and Spain. T cells, B-cell-depleted T cells, or PBMCs provided the cDNA or gDNA that served as material.

Using immunoSEQ multiplex PCR, the repertoire was profiled, and TCRdb retains in-frame clones only, with some absent. The table has over 150,000 clones, roughly 87% seen once. V lost 5 bases to trimming and J lost 5 bases, with 8 bases between them. The CDR3 length is 11 residues. The germline V gene has CDR1 SQVTM and CDR2 ANQGSEA. This chain uses TRBV29-1 with TRBJ2-3, with no clear D. Sequenced input: peripheral blood. The clonotype comes from a woman aged 55-75 years who had recovered from COVID-19. The DNA of the CDR3 is TGCAGCGTTAGACGCGGAGATACGCAGTATTTT. Protein sequence: CSVRRGDTQYF.